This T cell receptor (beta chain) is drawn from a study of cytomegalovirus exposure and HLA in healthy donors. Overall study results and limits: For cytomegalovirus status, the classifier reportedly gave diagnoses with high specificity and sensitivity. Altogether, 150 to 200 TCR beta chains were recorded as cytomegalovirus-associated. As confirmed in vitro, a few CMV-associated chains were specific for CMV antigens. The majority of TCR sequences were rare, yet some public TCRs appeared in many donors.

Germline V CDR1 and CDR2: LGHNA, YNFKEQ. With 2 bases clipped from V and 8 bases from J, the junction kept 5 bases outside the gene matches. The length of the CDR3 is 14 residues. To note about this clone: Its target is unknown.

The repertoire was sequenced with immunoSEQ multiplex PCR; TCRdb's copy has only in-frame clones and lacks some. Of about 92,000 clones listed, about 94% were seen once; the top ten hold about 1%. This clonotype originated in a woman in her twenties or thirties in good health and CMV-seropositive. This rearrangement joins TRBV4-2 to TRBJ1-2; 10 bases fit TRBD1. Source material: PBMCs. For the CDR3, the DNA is TGTGCCAGCAGCCAACCTGGGACAGGGGCCGGCTACACCTTC. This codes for CASSQPGTGAGYTF.